The 15 T cell receptor beta chains given below trace back to one sample, sequenced in a study of cytomegalovirus exposure and HLA in healthy donors. Both 60 Vbeta primers and 13 Jbeta primers went into the PCR. TCRdb keeps only in-frame clones here, not all; method: immunoSEQ multiplex PCR. The sample consists of 65,000 to 95,000 clones, roughly 80% of them appearing once. The material sequenced was PBMCs. The receptors here all came from a man in his forties or fifties in good health and CMV-seronegative.

V is TRBV2 and J is TRBJ2-4; 10 nucleotides line up with TRBD2. The ends lost 6 bases at V and 5 bases at J; junction bases unmatched: 10. Germline assignment: CDR1 SNHLY and CDR2 FYNNEI. The CDR3 extends over 16 amino acids. This CDR3 reads CASRDPGLANENIQYF. The DNA of the CDR3 is TGTGCCAGCAGGGACCCGGGACTAGCGAACGAAAACATTCAGTACTTC. Combining the CDR3 with reference TRBV2 and TRBJ2-4 gives the whole variable domain EPEVTQTPSHQVTQMGQEVILRCVPISNHLYFYWYRQILGQKVEFLVSFYNNEISEKSEIFDDQFSVERPDGSNFTLKIRSTKLEDSAMYFCASRDPGLANENIQYFGAGTRLSVL.

This clone appeared a single time. V is TRBV27 and J is TRBJ1-1, with D uncertain. V lost 1 base and J 2 bases, leaving 11 bases between the germline ends. Germline CDR1 is MNHEY and CDR2 is SMNVEV (reference sequence). The CDR3 runs 15 residues. The CDR3 sequence: CASSLYNRANTEAFF. The CDR3 DNA sequence: TGTGCCAGCAGTTTATATAACAGAGCAAACACTGAAGCTTTCTTT.

This sequence joins TRBV28 and TRBJ2-5; 7 bases fit TRBD1. The DNA end is a closer match to TRBJ2-7, so the J assignment may be wrong. The CDR3 length is 14 residues. The V gene's germline CDR1 is MDHEN and CDR2 SYDVKM. The CDR3 DNA reads TGTGCCAGCAACGAAGGGGGCAGAGCCTACGAGCAGTACTTC. This gives the protein CASNEGGRAYEQYF.

In this sample, this clone turned up a few times. V and J are TRBV21-1 and TRBJ2-3; TRBD2, the table's D call, lacks a check against the DNA. TRBV21-1 is termed a pseudogene. The CDR3 loop spans 14 amino acids. The CDR3 loop is CASSNRRPLDTQYF. The DNA for the CDR3 is TGTGCCAGCAGCAATCGGAGACCCCTTGATACGCAGTATTTT.

The chain employs TRBV5-4 and TRBJ2-5, with 12 bases identical to TRBD2. The CDR3 consists of 16 residues. CDR1 and CDR2 from the germline V gene are SGHNT and YYREEE (reference sequence). V lost 3 bases to trimming and J lost 5 bases; unmatched junction nucleotides: 8. CDR3 sequence reads: CASSSLLAGGGETQYF. CDR3 bases: TGTGCCAGCAGCTCCCTACTAGCGGGGGGCGGGGAGACCCAGTACTTC.

V usage is TRBV2 and J usage is TRBJ2-2; 12 bases match TRBD1. CDR1 is SNHLY and CDR2 is FYNNEI in the germline V gene. V lost 6 bases to trimming and J lost 6 bases; unmatched junction nucleotides: 5. The CDR3 covers 15 residues. As DNA, the CDR3 is TGTGCCAGCAGAGGGACAGGGGGCGCCCCCGGGGAGCTGTTTTTT. It specifies CASRGTGGAPGELFF.

The chain links TRBV19 to TRBJ1-4; 7 bases are a match to TRBD1. Germline V lookup: CDR1 LNHDA, CDR2 SQIVND (reference sequence). This CDR3 comprises 15 residues. Trimming cost V 5 bases and J 5 bases; bases outside gene matches: 8. The CDR3 coding sequence is TGTGCCAGTAGTCCCCGGGACAGCGAGAATGAAAAACTGTTTTTT. This translates into CASSPRDSENEKLFF.

V is TRBV15 and J is TRBJ1-5, with TRBD1 matching 8 bases. This CDR3 is 17 amino acids long. The germline gives CDR1 LNHNV, CDR2 YYDKDF (reference sequence). Trimming cost V 5 bases and J 2 bases; bases outside gene matches: 11. CDR3 sequence: CATSVTGQGNRNQPQHF. The DNA for the CDR3 is TGTGCCACCAGCGTAACCGGACAGGGAAATCGCAATCAGCCCCAGCATTTT.

The V and J genes are TRBV6-1 and TRBJ2-7; 12 nucleotides match TRBD1. This CDR3 spans 14 amino acids. Germline lookup yields CDR1 MNHNS and CDR2 SASEGT. J gave up 7 bases and V 11 bases, and 12 bases lay outside the gene matches. In nucleotides, the CDR3 is TGTGCCTCCCTTAGGGGACAGGGGGCGAATGAGCAGTACTTC. This gives the protein CASLRGQGANEQYF.

There are a few counts of this clone. V is TRBV11-1 and J is TRBJ2-7, with a tentative D call TRBD2 (5 bases). From germline, CDR1 is SGHAT and CDR2 FQDESV (reference sequence). The CDR3 length is 14 residues. V was clipped by 2 bases and J by 7 bases, with 15 bases between them. Here the CDR3 reads CASSLPPIGGEQYF. DNA of the CDR3: TGTGCCAGCAGCTTACCCCCTATTGGAGGAGAGCAGTACTTC.

The genes are TRBV2 and TRBJ1-5; D not resolved. The ends were cut back, 6 bases at V and 1 base at J, with 13 bases in the middle. CDR1 and CDR2 from the germline V gene are SNHLY and FYNNEI. The length of the CDR3 is 15 residues. In DNA form, the CDR3 reads TGTGCCAGCAGGAAGACGCGGGAAAGCAATCAGCCCCAGCATTTT. It specifies CASRKTRESNQPQHF.

The table lists this clone with a count of one. V gene TRBV29-1 combines with J gene TRBJ2-7; TRBD1 aligns across 8 bases. Losses at the gene ends were 4 bases for V and 7 bases for J; bases not matched to a gene: 15. The CDR3 has 15 residues. Per the germline V gene, CDR1 is SQVTM and CDR2 is ANQGSEA. CDR3 DNA sequence: TGCAGCGTTGTTGACTTGAGACAGGGGTTTAGGGAGCAGTACTTC. Amino acids: CSVVDLRQGFREQYF.

CDR3 region: CASTLRGLYEQYF. CDR3 DNA sequence: TGTGCCAGCACCCTCCGGGGATTATACGAGCAGTACTTC. The V and J genes are TRBV7-2 and TRBJ2-7; perhaps TRBD2 as D (5 bases). Per the germline V gene, CDR1 is SGHTA and CDR2 is FQGNSA. V lost 7 bases and J lost 4, with 14 bases in between. The CDR3 has 13 residues.

This clone was observed a few times. CDR3 sequence: CASSYSGGYNEQFF. DNA for the CDR3: TGCGCCAGCAGCTACAGCGGGGGTTACAATGAGCAGTTCTTC. This chain connects TRBV5-1 to TRBJ2-1; 8 bases align to TRBD2. The CDR3 runs to 14 residues. The trim removed 3 bases at V and 4 bases at J, leaving 3 bases unmatched. The germline V gene has CDR1 SGHRS and CDR2 YFSETQ. The entire variable domain, with the rest obtained from reference TRBV5-1 and TRBJ2-1, is as follows: KAGVTQTPRYLIKTRGQQVTLSCSPISGHRSVSWYQQTPGQGLQFLFEYFSETQRNKGNFPGRFSGRQFSNSRSEMNVSTLELGDSALYLCASSYSGGYNEQFFGPGTRLTVL.

This chain joins TRBV5-8 and TRBJ1-2; no definite D call. Germline V gene data show CDR1 as SGHTS and CDR2 as YDEGEE. There are 14 residues in the CDR3. Trimming removed 0 bases at V and 7 bases at J, with 13 bases between. CDR3 in DNA: TGTGCCAGCAGCTTGGCCTCGCGCATTATTGGCTACACCTTC. Translation: CASSLASRIIGYTF.